The T cell receptor beta chain described here comes from a study of response to subunit inactivated influenza vaccine. General study points: Few new T cells, the authors suggested, are recruited by each seasonal influenza vaccination.

TCRdb re-called the RT-PCR reads with MiXCR, one entry per CDR3 protein. The data hold around 150,000 distinct CDR3 sequences, with roughly a tenth observed a single time. In this sample, this clonotype turned up many times. As yet, its antigen is unknown. V lost 3 bases and J 1 base, leaving 10 bases between the germline ends. Per germline, CDR1 MDHEN and CDR2 SYDVKM. This CDR3 comprises 15 residues. The origin of this receptor is a man aged 45-65 years who received an inactivated influenza vaccine. The chain couples TRBV28 to TRBJ2-1, with D perhaps TRBD2 (5 bases). The sample was non-naive T cells sorted from PBMCs, taken around seven weeks after vaccination. The CDR3 DNA reads as TGTGCCAGCAGTTTTAGGAGCGGTTCCTACAATGAGCAGTTCTTC. This sequence encodes CASSFRSGSYNEQFF.